This is a list of T cell receptor beta chains from one sample in a study of PD-L1 blockade in urothelial cancer. Generated by immunoSEQ multiplex PCR, the TCRdb table keeps only in-frame clones and is missing some. The sample includes about 39,000 clones, 80% to 90% seen only once; the top ten take approximately 1.9%. This specimen was PBMCs, taken around atezolizumab (anti-PD-L1) treatment. The receptors were sampled from a man aged 55 to 70 with urothelial cancer. CDR3s include the opening cysteine and the closing phenylalanine or tryptophan. Each record gives: V gene, clone size, D gene, J gene, CDR3 DNA, CDR3 protein. A D gene is named only where the DNA matches it firmly. Clone size is stated in some rows and not others, as once, few, many or a class when expanded.

TRBV6-5	NA	TRBD1	TRBJ2-5	TGTGCCAGCACAGGACAGGGGAAGACCCAGTACTTC	CASTGQGKTQYF
TRBV6-5	NA	NA	TRBJ1-5	TGTGCCAGCAGTTACTCGAACGGGGGGAATCAGCCCCAGCATTTT	CASSYSNGGNQPQHF
TRBV29-1	large	NA	TRBJ2-3	TGCAGCGTTGATATCCAGGAGGACTTGATCACAGATACGCAGTATTTT	CSVDIQEDLITDTQYF
TRBV5-1	NA	TRBD1	TRBJ1-4	TGCGCCAGCAGCTTAACAGGGGCTTCGGTTAATGAAAAACTGTTTTTT	CASSLTGASVNEKLFF
TRBV7-9	NA	NA	TRBJ1-3	TGTGCCAGCACCGTTCTTCGGGCGGGGGTGTCTGGAAACACCATATATTTT	CASTVLRAGVSGNTIYF
TRBV7-9	NA	NA	TRBJ1-3	TGTGCCAGCAGCTTCCACTCTGGAAACACCATATATTTT	CASSFHSGNTIYF
TRBV5-4	NA	TRBD1	TRBJ2-7	TGTGCCAGCAGCTTGCCCCTTGGACAGGGGGCTTGGGGCGAGCAGTACTTC	CASSLPLGQGAWGEQYF
TRBV29-1	NA	TRBD1	TRBJ2-1	TGCAGCGCTCAACAGGGGCAAAGGGGTTTCTTC	CSAQQGQRGFF
TRBV18	NA	NA	TRBJ2-7	TGTGCCAGCTCTCAGGGGCCCATCAACACCTACGAGCAGTACTTC	CASSQGPINTYEQYF
TRBV5-1	NA	TRBD1	TRBJ1-5	TGCGCCAGCAGCAGGGGGACAGATAGCAATCAGCCCCAGCATTTT	CASSRGTDSNQPQHF
TRBV4-3	NA	NA	TRBJ1-4	TGCGCCAGCAGCCAATTTGGGGAGACAGGATTGAATGAAAAACTGTTTTTT	CASSQFGETGLNEKLFF
TRBV5-4	NA	TRBD1	TRBJ2-3	TGTGCCAGCAGCCCGTGGGACAGGGGTACAGATACGCAGTATTTT	CASSPWDRGTDTQYF
TRBV2	NA	NA	TRBJ2-3	TGTGCCAGCAGTCTTAGACTAGGTTCAGATACGCAGTATTTT	CASSLRLGSDTQYF
TRBV7-2	NA	NA	TRBJ2-5	TGTGCCAGCAGCTTAGATCAAACGGGCCAAGAGACCCAGTACTTC	CASSLDQTGQETQYF
TRBV2	NA	TRBD1	TRBJ2-5	TGTGCCAGCAGTGAATGGGGGACAGTTCAAGAGACCCAGTACTTC	CASSEWGTVQETQYF
TRBV6-4	NA	TRBD2	TRBJ2-1	TGTGCCAGCAGCGCCGGGGGGGGATCCTACAATGAGCAGTTCTTC	CASSAGGGSYNEQFF
TRBV27	few	NA	TRBJ2-7	TGTGCCAGCAGTTTCGGTCTAGGTGAGGAGCAGTACTTC	CASSFGLGEEQYF
TRBV5-1	few	NA	TRBJ2-7	TGCGCCAGCAGCTTGGGGCAGGGCCCTACCTACGAGCAGTACTTC	CASSLGQGPTYEQYF
TRBV7-9	NA	NA	TRBJ2-5	TGTGCCAGCAGCGGCAGGGCGATGGAGACCCAGTACTTC	CASSGRAMETQYF
TRBV19	NA	NA	TRBJ2-1	TGTGCCAGTAGTATTGCGACGGGCTCCTACAATGAGCAGTTCTTC	CASSIATGSYNEQFF
TRBV5-5	few	NA	TRBJ2-2	TGTGCCAGCAGCTCCTACCCGACTAGGGGAAACACCGGGGAGCTGTTTTTT	CASSSYPTRGNTGELFF
TRBV2	once	TRBD2	TRBJ2-1	TGTGCCAGCAGGGGGACTAGCGCAGACAATGAGCAGTTCTTC	CASRGTSADNEQFF
TRBV11-3	NA	TRBD2	TRBJ2-7	TGTGCCAGCAGCTTAGAGCTAGCGGGGGACTACGAGCAGTACTTC	CASSLELAGDYEQYF
TRBV30	NA	NA	TRBJ1-5	TGTGCCTGGAGCGACAATGCCAATCAGCCCCAGCATTTT	CAWSDNANQPQHF
TRBV2	NA	NA	TRBJ2-3	TGTGCCAGCCCCGGCGCCCTAGGAGCAGATACGCAGTATTTT	CASPGALGADTQYF
TRBV27	NA	TRBD1	TRBJ1-4	TGTGCCAGCAGCCGTCGACAGGGTAGTGGAACTAATGAAAAACTGTTTTTT	CASSRRQGSGTNEKLFF
TRBV7-9	NA	NA	TRBJ2-7	TGTGCCAGCAGCTTAATAGCGGAGACCCACTACGAGCAGTACTTC	CASSLIAETHYEQYF
TRBV27	once	TRBD2	TRBJ2-7	TGTGCCAGCAGTTTAAGGGGACTAGCGGGACAATTCTCCTACGAGCAGTACTTC	CASSLRGLAGQFSYEQYF
TRBV6-5	NA	NA	TRBJ1-5	TGTGCCAGCAGTCCAGACATAGATAGCAATCAGCCCCAGCATTTT	CASSPDIDSNQPQHF
TRBV4-2	NA	TRBD1	TRBJ1-3	TGTGCCAGCAGCCGCGGACAGGGCTCTGGAAACACCATATATTTT	CASSRGQGSGNTIYF
TRBV11-3	few	NA	TRBJ2-1	TGTGCCAGCAGCTCTAGCATTTTTTCGTACAATGAGCAGTTCTTC	CASSSSIFSYNEQFF
TRBV4-1	NA	NA	TRBJ1-6	TGCGCCAGCAGCCCCGGGGGGGCCAATTCACCCCTCCACTTT	CASSPGGANSPLHF
TRBV6-6	NA	NA	TRBJ2-7	TGTGCCAGCAGCCCCGGGACTGGAAGCTCCTACGAGCAGTACTTC	CASSPGTGSSYEQYF
TRBV10-2	NA	TRBD2	TRBJ2-7	TGCGCCAGCACCGGACTAGCGGGTGGGACCTACGAGCAGTACTTC	CASTGLAGGTYEQYF
TRBV5-4	NA	NA	TRBJ2-3	TGTGCCAGCAGCTTGGGAGGCTCAGATACGCAGTATTTT	CASSLGGSDTQYF
TRBV19	NA	TRBD2	TRBJ2-3	TGTGCCAGTAGTGTCTCTAGCGGGGGGTACACAGATACGCAGTATTTT	CASSVSSGGYTDTQYF
TRBV5-5	NA	TRBD1	TRBJ1-6	TGTGCCAGCAGCACCTGGACAGGGAGCTCCTATAATTCACCCCTCCACTTT	CASSTWTGSSYNSPLHF
TRBV28	NA	NA	TRBJ1-5	TGTGCCAGCAGTTTCCTGGGGGCAGATCAGCCCCAGCATTTT	CASSFLGADQPQHF
TRBV9	NA	TRBD1	TRBJ2-4	TGTGCCAGCAGCGTCCGGGACAGGGGGGACATTCAGTACTTC	CASSVRDRGDIQYF
TRBV29-1	few	TRBD1	TRBJ1-1	TGCAGCGTTGGGACAGGGATGAACACTGAAGCTTTCTTT	CSVGTGMNTEAFF
TRBV18	NA	TRBD1	TRBJ2-7	TGTGCCAGCTCACCACTCGATCCGGGACAGGGTTCTCTTAGGCAGTACTTC	CASSPLDPGQGSLRQYF